The text below deals with one T cell receptor (beta chain). As yet, its antigen is unknown. Ophthalmopathy patients had moderate-to-severe active disease, CAS ≥3, NOSPECS ≥4, and disease duration under 3 months. Exclusion of a patient resulted from uncontrolled infection, other autoimmune disease, pregnancy or lactation. PBMCs came from more than 9 ml fresh peripheral blood. These data come from a study of T cells in Graves' hyperthyroidism and ophthalmopathy. Points from the study as a whole: Blood samples included most of the expanded thyroid clonotypes exceeding 0.001.

Researchers amplified the TCR beta CDR3 regions from RNA transcripts. First-round RT-PCR targeting the TCR CDR3 was performed with the HTBI primer set. TCRdb used MiXCR to reprocess the multiplex PCR reads, holding one entry per CDR3 protein. The data show around 610,000 distinct CDR3 sequences, with roughly 15% seen just once and approximately 4.2% held by the top ten. Sequencing was performed on blood. This receptor was identified in a woman in her forties with Graves' ophthalmopathy.

CDR3 coding DNA: TGTGCCAGCAGCTCCCTTCTAGCTGTTAGCACAGATACGCAGTATTTT. This gives the protein CASSSLLAVSTDTQYF. V gene TRBV11-2 combines with J gene TRBJ2-3; maybe TRBD2 (5 bases). The CDR3 sequence is 16 residues long. Germline CDR1 reads SGHAT; CDR2 reads FQNNGV. V gave up 4 bases and J gave up 0 bases, with 14 bases separating them.